Sequencing of this TCR beta chain was carried out in a study of blood T cell repertoires in COVID-19. Overall study context: Whether acute or convalescent, the COVID-19 samples came from the United States, Italy and Spain. Nucleic acid was either cDNA or gDNA, and it came from T cells, B-cell-depleted T cells, or PBMCs.

Libraries were prepared by immunoSEQ multiplex PCR; TCRdb keeps only in-frame clonotypes and omits some of them. The table shows 250,000 to 300,000 clones, with 91% occurring only once. Participant-given clinical history determined each cohort assignment. The length of the CDR3 is 14 residues. V lost 0 bases to trimming and J lost 1 base, with 7 bases between them. Germline V lookup: CDR1 SGHRS, CDR2 YFSETQ. The TCR comes from a human donor in a cohort exposed to, infected with or recovered from COVID-19 (not recorded which). The donor label of this sample is uncertain. Sequencing used PBMCs or T cells enriched from blood (not recorded which). This chain connects TRBV5-1 to TRBJ2-5; D is ambiguous. The CDR3 sequence is CASSLVSGQETQYF. The CDR3, as DNA: TGCGCCAGCAGCTTGGTCTCAGGCCAAGAGACCCAGTACTTC.